The rows below give T cell receptor beta chains drawn from one sample of a study of spatial heterogeneity in lung cancer. TCRdb analysed the 5' RACE reads with MiXCR anew, one entry per CDR3 protein. The sample shows roughly 6,100 distinct CDR3 sequences, 10% to 15% of them seen only once. The material was normal lung tissue next to the tumor, obtained at surgery. The receptors were gathered from a female donor with early-stage non-small cell lung cancer. The CDR3 runs from the conserved cysteine through the conserved F or W. A D gene is named only where the DNA matches it firmly. Size is omitted from some rows. Given values are once, few, many or a class for expanded clones.

length: 15
V: TRBV4-3
size: many
J: TRBJ1-3
D: -
CDR3: CASSQVPTLGNTIYF
DNA: TGCGCCAGCAGCCAAGTCCCGACCCTCGGAAACACCATATATTTT

length: 14
V: TRBV11-1
size: medium-sized
J: TRBJ2-1
D: TRBD1
CDR3: CASSLSPGGAEQFF
DNA: TGTGCCAGCAGCTTAAGCCCAGGGGGCGCAGAGCAGTTCTTC

length: 14
V: TRBV28
size: many
J: TRBJ2-5
D: TRBD1
CDR3: CASSQAGGKETQYF
DNA: TGTGCCAGCAGCCAGGCAGGGGGTAAAGAGACCCAGTACTTC

length: 16
V: TRBV4-3
size: medium-sized
J: TRBJ2-6
D: TRBD1
CDR3: CASSPHDRAGANVLTF
DNA: TGCGCCAGCAGCCCGCATGACAGGGCTGGGGCCAACGTCCTGACTTTC

length: 13
V: TRBV4-2
size: -
J: TRBJ2-3
D: -
CDR3: CASSQDLVHTQYF
DNA: TGTGCCAGCAGCCAAGATTTGGTCCATACGCAGTATTTT

length: 16
V: TRBV12-3/TRBV12-4
size: many
J: TRBJ2-3
D: TRBD2
CDR3: CASRRLVAGRVDTQYF
DNA: TGTGCCAGCAGGAGATTAGTAGCGGGAAGGGTAGATACGCAGTATTTT

length: 15
V: TRBV9
size: few
J: TRBJ2-2
D: TRBD2
CDR3: CASSVAAGRTGELFF
DNA: TGTGCCAGCAGCGTAGCAGCGGGGAGGACCGGGGAGCTGTTTTTT

length: 16
V: TRBV20-1
size: few
J: TRBJ2-3
D: -
CDR3: CSAGARRGPRTDTQYF
DNA: TGCAGTGCTGGCGCCAGGCGGGGGCCCCGCACAGATACGCAGTATTTT

length: 16
V: TRBV7-9
size: many
J: TRBJ2-5
D: TRBD2
CDR3: CASSSLAGGFGETQYF
DNA: TGTGCCAGCAGCTCTCTAGCGGGAGGGTTCGGAGAGACCCAGTACTTC

length: 12
V: TRBV7-9
size: medium-sized
J: TRBJ2-7
D: -
CDR3: CASSLEYYEQYF
DNA: TGTGCCAGCAGCTTAGAATACTACGAGCAGTACTTC

length: 15
V: TRBV30
size: few
J: TRBJ2-5
D: -
CDR3: CAWNNIPGPEETQYF
DNA: TGTGCCTGGAACAATATCCCCGGACCTGAAGAGACCCAGTACTTC

length: 14
V: TRBV6-2/TRBV6-3
size: -
J: TRBJ1-5
D: -
CDR3: CASRQRYSNQPQHF
DNA: TGTGCCAGCAGACAGAGATATAGCAATCAGCCCCAGCATTTT

length: 17
V: TRBV7-9
size: few
J: TRBJ2-4
D: -
CDR3: CASSFFGDNLAKNIQYF
DNA: TGTGCCAGCAGCTTCTTTGGGGACAACCTAGCCAAAAACATTCAGTACTTC

length: 20
V: TRBV5-1
size: -
J: TRBJ2-3
D: TRBD2
CDR3: CASRPNPSGGLVPGTDTQYF
DNA: TGCGCCAGCAGACCAAATCCTAGCGGGGGCCTAGTTCCGGGCACAGATACGCAGTATTTT

length: 14
V: TRBV29-1
size: many
J: TRBJ2-1
D: TRBD2
CDR3: CSVEASGNHNEQFF
DNA: TGCAGCGTTGAGGCCAGCGGGAACCACAATGAGCAGTTCTTC

length: 16
V: TRBV12-3/TRBV12-4
size: -
J: TRBJ1-1
D: TRBD1
CDR3: CASRKGQGAMNTEAFF
DNA: TGTGCCAGCAGAAAAGGACAGGGGGCCATGAACACTGAAGCTTTCTTT

length: 13
V: TRBV5-5
size: many
J: TRBJ1-1
D: -
CDR3: CASSSSVGTEAFF
DNA: TGTGCCAGCAGCTCAAGTGTTGGCACTGAAGCTTTCTTT

length: 14
V: TRBV20-1
size: once
J: TRBJ2-3
D: TRBD2
CDR3: CSARTSGSSDTQYF
DNA: TGCAGTGCTCGGACTAGCGGGAGTTCGGATACGCAGTATTTT

length: 16
V: TRBV7-6
size: many
J: TRBJ2-1
D: -
CDR3: CASSPLGGTSYNEQFF
DNA: TGTGCCAGCAGCCCCTTAGGCGGGACCTCCTACAATGAGCAGTTCTTC

length: 14
V: TRBV28
size: medium-sized
J: TRBJ1-3
D: -
CDR3: CASSPHGDGNTIYF
DNA: TGTGCCAGCAGCCCTCACGGGGACGGAAACACCATATATTTT

length: 15
V: TRBV28
size: few
J: TRBJ1-5
D: -
CDR3: CASTLTGLINQPQHF
DNA: TGTGCCAGCACCCTAACAGGACTTATCAATCAGCCCCAGCATTTT

length: 14
V: TRBV3-1
size: many
J: TRBJ1-1
D: -
CDR3: CASSPDVGYTEAFF
DNA: TGTGCCAGCAGCCCGGACGTAGGGTACACTGAAGCTTTCTTT

length: 14
V: TRBV24-1
size: many
J: TRBJ2-5
D: -
CDR3: CATSETGYQETQYF
DNA: TGTGCCACCAGTGAAACAGGGTACCAAGAGACCCAGTACTTC

length: 15
V: TRBV20-1
size: -
J: TRBJ2-7
D: TRBD2
CDR3: CSVPGLVSYASEQYF
DNA: TGCAGTGTTCCCGGACTAGTTTCCTACGCCTCCGAGCAGTACTTC

length: 18
V: TRBV12-3/TRBV12-4
size: -
J: TRBJ2-1
D: -
CDR3: CASSSPGLRVGPYNEQFF
DNA: TGTGCCAGCAGTTCGCCGGGACTCCGTGTTGGCCCCTACAATGAGCAGTTCTTC

length: 11
V: TRBV7-9
size: many
J: TRBJ2-5
D: -
CDR3: CASNEVETQYF
DNA: TGTGCCAGCAACGAAGTTGAGACCCAGTACTTC

length: 17
V: TRBV6-1
size: large
J: TRBJ2-2
D: -
CDR3: CASSTHRVGGNTGELFF
DNA: TGTGCCAGCAGTACACACAGGGTTGGAGGGAACACCGGGGAGCTGTTTTTT

length: 15
V: TRBV4-3
size: -
J: TRBJ1-6
D: -
CDR3: CASSQDRRGNSPLHF
DNA: TGCGCCAGCAGCCAAGATCGGAGGGGAAATTCACCCCTCCACTTT

length: 17
V: TRBV24-1
size: large
J: TRBJ1-5
D: TRBD1
CDR3: CATSASGGQNSNQPQHF
DNA: TGTGCCACCAGTGCCTCAGGGGGACAAAATAGCAATCAGCCCCAGCATTTT

length: 18
V: TRBV9
size: many
J: TRBJ2-5
D: TRBD2
CDR3: CASSVIGTSGTLQETQYF
DNA: TGTGCCAGCAGCGTAATCGGGACTAGCGGTACACTCCAAGAGACCCAGTACTTC

length: 16
V: TRBV20-1
size: few
J: TRBJ2-5
D: -
CDR3: CSASPRSGGIQETQYF
DNA: TGCAGTGCTAGTCCTCGCAGCGGAGGTATCCAAGAGACCCAGTACTTC

length: 15
V: TRBV20-1
size: many
J: TRBJ2-6
D: -
CDR3: CSARDPLAGANVLTF
DNA: TGCAGTGCTAGAGATCCGTTGGCTGGGGCCAACGTCCTGACTTTC

length: 15
V: TRBV7-8
size: medium-sized
J: TRBJ1-1
D: -
CDR3: CASRGGSGGNTEAFF
DNA: TGTGCCAGCAGAGGTGGGTCGGGCGGGAACACTGAAGCTTTCTTT

length: 16
V: TRBV28
size: many
J: TRBJ2-1
D: TRBD2
CDR3: CASSPAGASLDNEQFF
DNA: TGTGCCAGCAGTCCTGCGGGAGCCTCTTTGGACAATGAGCAGTTCTTC

length: 16
V: TRBV7-6
size: medium-sized
J: TRBJ2-1
D: -
CDR3: CASSLELGLALDEQFF
DNA: TGTGCCAGCAGCTTAGAATTAGGGCTAGCTCTTGATGAGCAGTTCTTC

length: 12
V: TRBV7-2
size: many
J: TRBJ2-3
D: TRBD2
CDR3: CASSRDYDTQYF
DNA: TGTGCCAGCAGCAGGGACTACGATACGCAGTATTTT

length: 17
V: TRBV6-5
size: -
J: TRBJ1-3
D: -
CDR3: CASSSNTPGTAGNTIYF
DNA: TGTGCCAGCAGTTCCAACACCCCTGGGACCGCAGGAAACACCATATATTTT

length: 15
V: TRBV30
size: medium-sized
J: TRBJ2-1
D: -
CDR3: CAWSQEDSGLNEQFF
DNA: TGTGCCTGGAGTCAAGAGGACTCGGGGCTCAATGAGCAGTTCTTC

length: 13
V: TRBV29-1
size: -
J: TRBJ2-5
D: -
CDR3: CSVLGFGYETQYF
DNA: TGCAGCGTTTTAGGGTTTGGTTACGAGACCCAGTACTTC

length: 13
V: TRBV12-3/TRBV12-4
size: many
J: TRBJ2-2
D: -
CDR3: CASRATESGELFF
DNA: TGTGCCAGCAGGGCGACAGAATCCGGGGAGCTGTTTTTT

length: 16
V: TRBV7-2
size: many
J: TRBJ1-3
D: -
CDR3: CASSWAGPNSGNTIYF
DNA: TGTGCCAGCAGTTGGGCGGGCCCCAACTCTGGAAACACCATATATTTT

length: 17
V: TRBV28
size: many
J: TRBJ1-5
D: -
CDR3: CASSLGEGYYSNQPQHF
DNA: TGTGCCAGCAGTTTAGGTGAGGGGTACTATAGCAATCAGCCCCAGCATTTT

length: 16
V: TRBV11-1
size: medium-sized
J: TRBJ2-5
D: -
CDR3: CASSFDLGTGQETQYF
DNA: TGTGCCAGCAGCTTCGACCTAGGGACGGGTCAAGAGACCCAGTACTTC

length: 12
V: TRBV20-1
size: few
J: TRBJ2-1
D: -
CDR3: CSVPTSFNEQFF
DNA: TGCAGTGTCCCTACTAGCTTCAATGAGCAGTTCTTC

length: 13
V: TRBV27
size: -
J: TRBJ2-7
D: -
CDR3: CASRPYTSYEQYF
DNA: TGTGCCAGCAGGCCCTATACGTCCTACGAGCAGTACTTC

length: 16
V: TRBV20-1
size: medium-sized
J: TRBJ1-6
D: -
CDR3: CSARDNRALNNSPLHF
DNA: TGCAGTGCTAGAGACAACCGGGCCCTAAATAATTCACCCCTCCACTTT

length: 13
V: TRBV2
size: many
J: TRBJ2-2
D: -
CDR3: CASRGTYTGELFF
DNA: TGTGCCAGCAGAGGGACCTACACCGGGGAGCTGTTTTTT

length: 16
V: TRBV6-5
size: many
J: TRBJ1-4
D: -
CDR3: CASRRRAAERNEKLFF
DNA: TGTGCCAGCCGAAGGCGAGCGGCAGAGAGGAATGAAAAACTGTTTTTT

length: 15
V: TRBV6-2/TRBV6-3
size: medium-sized
J: TRBJ2-1
D: -
CDR3: CASRNPLRVNGEQFF
DNA: TGTGCCAGCAGAAACCCCTTACGCGTAAACGGGGAGCAGTTCTTC

length: 14
V: TRBV20-1
size: medium-sized
J: TRBJ2-5
D: -
CDR3: CSVWDPQQQETQYF
DNA: TGCAGTGTCTGGGACCCTCAACAACAAGAGACCCAGTACTTC

length: 13
V: TRBV7-2
size: once
J: TRBJ2-1
D: -
CDR3: CASSLDVRNEQFF
DNA: TGTGCCAGCAGCTTAGATGTCAGAAATGAGCAGTTCTTC

length: 17
V: TRBV4-1
size: medium-sized
J: TRBJ2-4
D: TRBD2
CDR3: CASSQHLAGGAKNIQYF
DNA: TGCGCCAGCAGCCAACACTTAGCGGGGGGAGCCAAAAACATTCAGTACTTC

length: 14
V: TRBV4-3
size: few
J: TRBJ2-1
D: TRBD2
CDR3: CASSPWTSAGEQFF
DNA: TGCGCCAGCAGCCCCTGGACTAGCGCGGGTGAGCAGTTCTTC

length: 16
V: TRBV20-1
size: many
J: TRBJ2-1
D: TRBD2
CDR3: CSAIPWTSGKGNEQFF
DNA: TGCAGTGCTATCCCGTGGACTAGCGGGAAGGGCAATGAGCAGTTCTTC

length: 12
V: TRBV29-1
size: many
J: TRBJ2-5
D: -
CDR3: CSTGARGETQYF
DNA: TGCAGCACAGGGGCGCGGGGAGAGACCCAGTACTTC